These T cell receptor beta chains were read from a single sample in a study of shared clonotypes between healthy human individuals. Sequencing used immunoSEQ multiplex PCR; TCRdb keeps in-frame clones, though not all of them. The sample comprises about 490,000 clones, roughly 80% of which are singletons, and about 12% rests with the top ten. Sequenced input: PBMCs. The receptors were gathered from a woman aged 40 to 49 in good health. Some clones in this sample may be carry-over from other donors' samples. CDR3s include the opening cysteine and the closing phenylalanine or tryptophan. A D gene is named only where the DNA matches it firmly. The size of a clone is reported for some rows only, either as once, few or many, or as a class for expanded clones.

.	TRBV5-1	TRBJ1-6	.	CASSPREDNSPLHF	TGCGCCAGCAGCCCCCGGGAGGATAATTCACCCCTCCACTTT
.	TRBV9	TRBJ1-2	.	CASSVGEGDYGCTF	TGTGCCAGCAGCGTAGGGGAGGGGGACTATGGCTGCACCTTC
few	TRBV9	TRBJ2-7	.	CASSGAGQGGEQYF	TGTGCCAGCAGCGGGGCCGGGCAGGGCGGAGAGCAGTACTTC
.	TRBV7-2	TRBJ2-5	TRBD2	CASSLGGRTETQYF	TGTGCCAGCAGCTTAGGCGGGAGGACGGAGACCCAGTACTTC
.	TRBV11-2	TRBJ2-1	.	CASSLGGSWYDPPNEQFF	TGTGCCAGCAGCTTAGGTGGGAGTTGGTACGATCCGCCCAATGAGCAGTTCTTC
.	TRBV29-1	TRBJ2-7	TRBD1	CSVEDRGYEQYF	TGCAGCGTTGAGGACAGGGGCTACGAGCAGTACTTC
.	TRBV5-1	TRBJ2-5	TRBD2	CASSLDPSGRRETQYF	TGCGCCAGCAGCTTGGATCCTAGCGGGAGGAGAGAGACCCAGTACTTC
many	TRBV6-1	TRBJ2-1	.	CASSERDNDNEQFF	TGTGCCAGCAGTGAAAGGGACAATGACAATGAGCAGTTCTTC
.	TRBV28	TRBJ2-7	.	CASSSPGYQRHEQYF	TGTGCCAGCAGTTCCCCGGGCTATCAACGGCACGAGCAGTACTTC
once	TRBV7-3	TRBJ2-1	.	CASSAQGIGYNEQFF	TGTGCCAGCAGCGCTCAGGGAATCGGCTACAATGAGCAGTTCTTC
.	TRBV18	TRBJ2-6	TRBD2	CASSPRPSGRAVGANVLTF	TGTGCCAGCTCACCTAGGCCTAGCGGGAGGGCCGTGGGGGCCAACGTCCTGACTTTC
.	TRBV9	TRBJ2-3	.	CASSVGGLGGDTQYF	TGTGCCAGCAGCGTAGGGGGATTAGGTGGAGATACGCAGTATTTT
.	TRBV5-1	TRBJ2-7	TRBD1	CASRPGTGEHGEQYF	TGCGCCAGCAGACCAGGGACAGGGGAACATGGCGAGCAGTACTTC
.	TRBV28	TRBJ2-2	TRBD2	CASSRQLAGNTGELFF	TGTGCCAGCTCCCGGCAACTAGCGGGGAACACCGGGGAGCTGTTTTTT
.	TRBV7-2	TRBJ2-2	.	CASSSTNTGELFF	TGTGCCAGCAGCTCTACTAACACCGGGGAGCTGTTTTTT
.	TRBV28	TRBJ2-1	TRBD1	CASRTGGKNYNEQFF	TGTGCCAGCAGGACAGGGGGCAAGAATTACAATGAGCAGTTCTTC
.	TRBV28	TRBJ2-2	.	CASRKRSGELFF	TGTGCCAGCAGGAAGAGATCCGGGGAGCTGTTTTTT
.	TRBV5-1	TRBJ2-2	.	CASSSGPGAGELFF	TGCGCCAGCAGCTCGGGCCCCGGGGCCGGGGAGCTGTTTTTT
few	TRBV30	TRBJ1-2	TRBD1	CAWSPGGDYGYTF	TGTGCCTGGAGTCCAGGGGGTGACTATGGCTACACCTTC
.	TRBV30	TRBJ2-2	.	CAWSRAWELFF	TGTGCCTGGAGCAGGGCGTGGGAGCTGTTTTTT
.	TRBV23-1	TRBJ2-3	TRBD2	CASSQQKLAGETDTQYF	TGCGCCAGCAGTCAGCAAAAACTAGCGGGAGAAACAGATACGCAGTATTTT
.	TRBV5-1	TRBJ2-1	TRBD2	CASSPGTSGRYNEQFF	TGCGCCAGCAGCCCCGGGACTAGCGGGAGGTACAATGAGCAGTTCTTC
.	TRBV7-2	TRBJ2-3	.	CASSLAHPGVDTQYF	TGTGCCAGCAGCTTAGCCCACCCGGGGGTAGATACGCAGTATTTT
.	TRBV11-2	TRBJ1-2	.	CASSPGPGDSYGYTF	TGTGCCAGCAGCCCCGGCCCTGGGGACTCCTATGGCTACACCTTC
.	TRBV7-3	TRBJ2-3	.	CASSPGSASTDTQYF	TGTGCCAGCAGCCCCGGCAGCGCTAGCACAGATACGCAGTATTTT